These 5 T cell receptor beta chains were all obtained from the same sample, sequenced in a study of blood T cell repertoires in COVID-19. The data were produced by immunoSEQ multiplex PCR, yet TCRdb's version contains in-frame clones alone and is incomplete. The sample consists of about 320,000 clones, about 85% of them appearing once. Sequencing was done on a sample of PBMCs or T cells enriched from blood (not recorded which). The origin of the receptors is a woman in her twenties or thirties who had been exposed to COVID-19.

This chain joins TRBV5-1 and TRBJ1-2, with D possibly matching TRBD1 (6 bases). The length of the CDR3 is 12 residues. The V end was cut by 0 bases, the J end by 8 bases, with 8 bases between. CDR1 and CDR2 (germline): SGHRS, YFSETQ. For the CDR3, the DNA is TGCGCCAGCAGCTTGGACAGGGACGGCTACACCTTC. As protein: CASSLDRDGYTF.

This sequence joins TRBV28 and TRBJ2-7, with no clear D. This CDR3 spans 15 amino acids. V shed 3 bases and J shed 1 base, with 13 bases lying between them. Germline CDR1 and CDR2: MDHEN and SYDVKM. The CDR3 is CASSLTPGGSYEQYF. Here the CDR3 DNA reads TGTGCCAGCAGTTTGACCCCAGGTGGTTCCTACGAGCAGTACTTC.

The chain links TRBV6-2 or TRBV6-3 to TRBJ2-7; the D gene is possibly TRBD2 (5 bases). The CDR3 sequence is 13 residues long. In germline, CDR1 is MNHEY, CDR2 SVGEGT. The ends were cut back, 6 bases at V and 3 bases at J, with 12 bases in the middle. The CDR3 reads CASSRTYGYEQYF. The CDR3, as DNA: TGTGCCAGCAGCCGGACTTACGGCTACGAGCAGTACTTC.

V usage is TRBV6-5 and J usage is TRBJ1-1, with TRBD1 identical over 7 bases. This CDR3 spans 16 amino acids. CDR1 MNHEY and CDR2 SVGAGI come from the germline V gene. V was clipped by 2 bases and J by 5 bases; unmatched bases: 11. CDR3 coding DNA: TGTGCCAGCAGTTACCCGAGGTACAGGGGAAGGACTGAAGCTTTCTTT. This sequence encodes CASSYPRYRGRTEAFF.

V and J are TRBV19 and TRBJ1-4; D remains unclear. Germline V lookup: CDR1 LNHDA, CDR2 SQIVND (reference sequence). This CDR3 spans 17 amino acids. The V end was cut by 4 bases, the J end by 0 bases, with 15 bases between. CDR3: CASSRSRGPATNEKLFF. The CDR3 DNA follows: TGTGCCAGTAGTAGATCTCGAGGCCCTGCAACTAATGAAAAACTGTTTTTT.